This record looks at one T cell receptor (beta chain) sequence and its context. The antigen is undetermined. The junction differs from germline at one of its ends, possibly a read error. Treatment here: some 20 received Ad26.COV2.S at low or high dose, single or two shots; 5 received placebo; per-sample allocation not given. Material that was analyzed had been drawn on day 63 after the first vaccine or placebo injection. These data are taken from a study of Ad26.COV2.S vaccination and SARS-CoV-2 variants. Study as a whole: Administration of Ad26.COV2.S was intramuscular, either once or twice 56 days apart. Study findings and constraints: For non-spike TCRs, breadth in vaccine recipients resembled that in placebo recipients. In vaccinated individuals, spike-specific CD8+ and CD4+ T cell responses reportedly displayed substantial breadth.

Libraries were prepared by immunoSEQ multiplex PCR; TCRdb keeps only in-frame clonotypes and omits some of them. The repertoire holds about 350,000 clones, about 85% seen once, with approximately 3.5% in the top ten. The source was peripheral blood, collected in a trial of Ad26.COV2.S vaccine versus placebo. The clonotype originates from a person between 18 and 60 years old who received the Ad26.COV2.S COVID-19 vaccine or a placebo.

CDR3 sequence reads: CASGGSFEQYF. CDR3 nucleotide sequence: TGTGCCAGCGGGGGGTCCTTCGAGCAGTACTTC. J is TRBJ2-7 and V is TRBV6-6; the D gene is possibly TRBD2 (6 bases). The germline gives CDR1 MNHNY, CDR2 SVGAGI (reference sequence). This CDR3 comprises 11 residues.